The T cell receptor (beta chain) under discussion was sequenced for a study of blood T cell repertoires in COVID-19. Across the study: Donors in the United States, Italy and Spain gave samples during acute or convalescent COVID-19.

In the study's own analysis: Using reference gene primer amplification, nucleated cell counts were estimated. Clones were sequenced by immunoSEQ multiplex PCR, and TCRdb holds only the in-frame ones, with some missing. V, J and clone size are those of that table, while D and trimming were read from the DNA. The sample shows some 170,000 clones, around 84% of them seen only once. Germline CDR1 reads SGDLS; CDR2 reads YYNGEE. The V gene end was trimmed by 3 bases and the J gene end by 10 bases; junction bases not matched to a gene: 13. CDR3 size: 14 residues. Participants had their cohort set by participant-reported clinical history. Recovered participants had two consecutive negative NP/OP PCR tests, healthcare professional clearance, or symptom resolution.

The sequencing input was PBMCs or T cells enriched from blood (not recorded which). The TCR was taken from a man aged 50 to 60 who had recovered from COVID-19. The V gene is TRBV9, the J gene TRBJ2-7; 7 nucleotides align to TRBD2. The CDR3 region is CASSGGTNLDTQYF. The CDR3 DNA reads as TGTGCCAGCAGCGGCGGGACTAACCTCGATACCCAGTACTTC.